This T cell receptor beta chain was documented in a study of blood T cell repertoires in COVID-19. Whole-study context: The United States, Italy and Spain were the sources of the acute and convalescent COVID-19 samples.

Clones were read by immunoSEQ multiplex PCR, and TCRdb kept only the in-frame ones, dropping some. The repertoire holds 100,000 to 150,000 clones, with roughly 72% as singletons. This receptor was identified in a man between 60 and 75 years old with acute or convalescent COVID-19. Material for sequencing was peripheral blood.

The CDR3 nucleotides are TGTGCCAGCAGTGAGGGACAGAGACGAAATGGCTACACCTTC. As protein: CASSEGQRRNGYTF. The chain is built from TRBV25-1 and TRBJ1-2; TRBD1 matches 7 bases. CDR3 length: 14 residues. CDR1 is MGHDK and CDR2 is SYGVNS in the germline V gene. The V and J ends lost 3 bases and 6 bases, in that order; junction bases with no gene match: 7.